This entry is about one T cell receptor beta chain. These data come from a study of OX40 agonist ivuxolimab in advanced cancers. Here immunoSEQ multiplex PCR was the method, and the copy in TCRdb shows in-frame clones only, minus some. The table includes fewer than 70,000 clones, around 90% detected once. The CDR3 totals 16 residues. Deletions cut 5 bases from V and 1 base from J, with 18 bases between. Per the germline V gene, CDR1 is SGHAT and CDR2 is FQNNGV. The receptor comes from an adult with an advanced solid tumor such as melanoma, head and neck, liver or kidney cancer. This specimen consisted of CD4+ or CD8+ T cells sorted from blood, obtained in a trial of the OX40 agonist ivuxolimab. The J gene is TRBJ2-7, the V gene TRBV11-2, with unresolved D. The CDR3 spells CASSPSLRRTSYEQYF. CDR3 bases: TGTGCCAGCAGCCCGTCCCTGCGGCGTACTTCCTACGAGCAGTACTTC.